This T cell receptor beta chain is drawn from a study of blood T cell repertoires in COVID-19. Across roughly 25 US areas, participants ranged in age from roughly 18 to 89 years. Which cohort a participant joined came from the clinical history participants gave. In the authors' workflow: The assay estimated nucleated cells by amplifying reference gene primers. Clones were read by immunoSEQ multiplex PCR, and TCRdb kept only the in-frame ones, dropping some. That table gives V, J and clone size, and the DNA gave D and trimming. Of some 270,000 clones in the sample, over 80% are singletons; the top ten hold 2.5% to 3.5%. The CDR3 consists of 13 residues. CDR1 and CDR2 from the germline V gene are LGHNA and YSLEER. Trimming removed 4 bases at V and 2 bases at J, with 9 bases between.

The TCR was taken from a woman in her thirties or forties who had been exposed to COVID-19. The sequenced sample was PBMCs or T cells enriched from blood (not recorded which). This chain uses TRBV4-3 with TRBJ2-7, with D perhaps TRBD1 (5 bases). CDR3 protein: CASSLGRAYEQYF. The CDR3 coding sequence is TGCGCCAGCAGCCTCGGCAGGGCCTACGAGCAGTACTTC.